What follows are 20 T cell receptor beta chains derived from one specimen sequenced in a study of CD8+CD57+ T cells in acquired aplastic anemia. For CDR3 and TCR beta VDJ profiling, genomic DNA was the template used. TCRdb reprocessed the reads via MiXCR and lists one record per CDR3 protein. This table has about 130,000 distinct CDR3 sequences, about 48% appearing once. The sample consisted of sorted CD4+, CD8+, or CD8+CD57+ T cells (not recorded which) from PBMCs. Every receptor here comes from a human donor in good health, serving as a control.

The V gene is TRBV14, the J gene TRBJ1-5; 10 bases match TRBD1. Germline V lookup: CDR1 SGHDN, CDR2 FVKESK. V dropped 0 bases and J dropped 3; count of bases not matched to a gene: 17. The CDR3 extends over 21 amino acids. The CDR3 DNA sequence: TGTGCCAGCAGCCAAGAAAGGATCCGGGGCGACAGGGGGCGTAACAATCAGCCCCAGCATTTT. Encoded protein: CASSQERIRGDRGRNNQPQHF.

This clonotype appeared many times. The chain recombines TRBV7-6 with TRBJ1-1; the D gene is possibly TRBD1 (5 bases). The CDR3 runs to 15 residues. Germline V gene data show CDR1 as SGHVS and CDR2 as FNYEAQ. The V gene lost 0 bases and the J gene lost 1 base, with 9 bases spanning the gap. In DNA form, the CDR3 reads TGTGCCAGCAGCTTAGCGGGGCGCCCGAACACTGAAGCTTTCTTT. Encoded protein: CASSLAGRPNTEAFF.

V gene TRBV15 combines with J gene TRBJ1-2; D is unclear. Germline V gene lookup returns CDR1 LNHNV and CDR2 YYDKDF (reference sequence). V was pared by 1 base and J by 2 bases, with 5 bases between. The CDR3 runs 13 residues. CDR3 DNA sequence: TGTGCCACCAGCAGAGTGAACAACTATGGCTACACCTTC. Translated: CATSRVNNYGYTF. The entire variable domain, with the rest obtained from reference TRBV15 and TRBJ1-2, is as follows: DAMVIQNPRYQVTQFGKPVTLSCSQTLNHNVMYWYQQKSSQAPKLLFHYYDKDFNNEADTPDNFQSRRPNTSFCFLDIRSPGLGDTAMYLCATSRVNNYGYTFGSGTRLTVV.

The V and J genes are TRBV24-1 and TRBJ2-3; 10 nucleotides align to TRBD1. Trimming took 4 bases from V and 3 from J; bases not matched to a gene: 9. This CDR3 has 17 residues. Germline values: CDR1 KGHDR, CDR2 SFDVKD. For the CDR3, the DNA is TGTGCCACCAGTGACTACTCCGGGACAGGGGTTACAGATACGCAGTATTTT. It codes for CATSDYSGTGVTDTQYF.

This clonotype occurred many times. In nucleotides, the CDR3 is TGTGCCTGGACCCCCCATGGCACTGAAGCTTTCTTT. Translating it yields CAWTPHGTEAFF. The chain has TRBV30 and TRBJ1-1; D gene ambiguous. Germline V gene lookup returns CDR1 GTSNPN and CDR2 SVGIG (reference sequence). Trimming removed 4 bases from V and 4 bases from J, with 10 bases in between. The CDR3 loop spans 12 amino acids.

The chain recombines TRBV24-1 with TRBJ1-2, with 7 bases matching TRBD1. V lost 3 bases to trimming and J lost 5 bases; unmatched junction nucleotides: 5. This CDR3 comprises 14 residues. Germline CDR1 is KGHDR and CDR2 is SFDVKD. CDR3 protein: CATSDEDRLYGYTF. CDR3 sequence (DNA): TGTGCCACCAGTGATGAGGACAGGTTATATGGCTACACCTTC.

Note on this clonotype: The junction departs from the called germline gene at one end, perhaps through a read error. The rearrangement joins TRBV25-1 to TRBJ1-6; unclear D gene. The CDR3 extends over 14 amino acids. Germline assignment: CDR1 MGHDK and CDR2 SYGVNS. The CDR3 sequence: CASSDYRDYTPLRF. The CDR3 DNA reads TGTGCCAGCAGTGATTATCGGGATTATACACCCCTCCGCTTT.

This clonotype appeared a few times. This rearrangement joins TRBV11-2 to TRBJ1-2; D is ambiguous. V lost 5 bases, J lost 5 bases, and 15 bases lay in between. Germline CDR1 and CDR2: SGHAT and FQNNGV. There are 14 residues in the CDR3. CDR3: CASSPYGVGYGYTF. CDR3 nucleotides: TGTGCCAGCAGCCCCTATGGAGTCGGGTATGGCTACACCTTC.

This clonotype occurred many times. The chain links TRBV20-1 to TRBJ1-6, with D maybe TRBD1 (6 bases). CDR3 length: 15 amino acids. Germline V gene sequence: CDR1 DFQATT, CDR2 SNEGSKA (reference sequence). Trimming left V 0 bases short and J 8 bases short, with 14 bases between. The CDR3 DNA reads TGCAGTGCTAGAGATTCACAGGGCAATCATTCACCCCTCCACTTT. Residues: CSARDSQGNHSPLHF.

This clonotype is labeled medium-sized. The chain couples TRBV10-3 to TRBJ2-1; weak D call: TRBD1 (5 bases). The CDR3 covers 12 residues. The V end lost 3 bases, the J end lost 10 bases, and 10 bases lay between the germline ends. The germline gives CDR1 ENHRY, CDR2 SYGVKD. The CDR3 sequence is CAISDPNREQFF. The CDR3 DNA reads as TGTGCCATCAGTGATCCCAACAGGGAGCAGTTCTTC.

The sample holds many counts of this clonotype. The chain employs TRBV20-1 and TRBJ1-2; D unresolved. Trimming removed 6 bases from V and 9 bases from J, with 14 bases in between. The V gene's germline CDR1 is DFQATT and CDR2 SNEGSKA (reference sequence). This CDR3 comprises 11 residues. The CDR3 loop is CSAQSAGSYTF. The CDR3 nucleotides read TGCAGTGCCCAGTCGGCGGGGAGCTACACCTTC.

The CDR3 sequence: CASSLGANNSPLHF. CDR3 bases: TGTGCCAGCAGCTTAGGGGCAAATAATTCACCCCTCCACTTT. The gene calls are TRBV7-2 and TRBJ1-6, with D uncertain. Deletions cut 1 base from V and 5 bases from J, with 6 bases between. Germline assignment: CDR1 SGHTA and CDR2 FQGNSA. The CDR3 is made up of 14 amino acids.

This chain uses TRBV7-2 with TRBJ2-2; weak D call: TRBD1 (6 bases). The V end lost 5 bases, the J end lost 7 bases, and 11 bases lay between the germline ends. Germline CDR1 reads SGHTA; CDR2 reads FQGNSA. The CDR3 runs to 13 residues. CDR3: CASSHREIGELFF. Here the CDR3 DNA reads TGTGCCAGCAGCCACAGGGAGATCGGGGAGCTGTTTTTT.

In its sample, this clonotype was seen many times. The chain uses TRBV4-3 and TRBJ1-1, with D unclear. Germline V CDR1 and CDR2: LGHNA, YSLEER. CDR3 size: 16 residues. V shed 1 base and J shed 3 bases, with 15 bases lying between them. The CDR3 loop is CASSQVGRAGYTEAFF. The CDR3 nucleotides read TGCGCCAGCAGCCAAGTAGGGCGTGCGGGTTACACTGAAGCTTTCTTT.

The genes are TRBV29-1 and TRBJ2-1; D may be TRBD1 (6 bases). CDR3 length equals 14 residues. Trimming cost V 6 bases and J 3 bases, with 15 bases left between them. Germline CDR1 is SQVTM and CDR2 is ANQGSEA. The CDR3 DNA is TGCAGCGTGGGTAGGCAGGGGCTCTACAATGAGCAGTTCTTC. Encoded protein: CSVGRQGLYNEQFF.

This rearrangement joins TRBV5-5 to TRBJ2-7, with TRBD1 identical over 9 bases. The V segment lost 4 bases and the J segment 3 bases; nucleotides outside the gene matches: 5. Germline V gives CDR1 SGHKS, CDR2 YYEKEE (reference sequence). The CDR3 has 14 amino acids. Written as DNA, the CDR3 is TGTGCCAGCAGCCAAAGGGACAGGGTCTACGAGCAGTACTTC. Its translation: CASSQRDRVYEQYF.

This clonotype showed up many times. CDR3 nucleotide sequence: TGTGCCAGCAGCTTAAGGAGGGGAGCGGGAACCGGGGAGCTGTTTTTT. This encodes CASSLRRGAGTGELFF. The chain carries TRBV7-3 and TRBJ2-2, with 7 bases lining up with TRBD2. CDR1 is SGHTA and CDR2 is FQGTGA in the germline V gene. This CDR3 region has 16 residues. V gave up 1 base and J gave up 5 bases; unmatched junction bases: 7.

This chain uses TRBV10-3 with TRBJ2-7, with 9 nucleotides matching TRBD1. The CDR3 runs 15 residues. The V segment lost 3 bases and the J segment 5 bases; nucleotides outside the gene matches: 8. CDR1 and CDR2 from the germline V gene are ENHRY and SYGVKD. In DNA form, the CDR3 reads TGTGCCATCAGTGATTCCTCCGGGACAGGGAACGAGCAGTACTTC. Amino acids: CAISDSSGTGNEQYF.

This chain connects TRBV2 to TRBJ2-7; D not certain. V lost 0 bases, J lost 10 bases, and 7 bases lay in between. The CDR3 has 11 amino acids. CDR1 and CDR2 (germline): SNHLY, FYNNEI. CDR3 bases: TGTGCCAGCAGTGAAGCATCCATACAGTACTTC. Its protein product is CASSEASIQYF.

Remarks on this clonotype: This sequence may be a read error, since a much larger clone differs from it by one base. As the CDR3 is not closed by the conserved phenylalanine or tryptophan, this likely results from a read error. This chain links TRBV12-3 or TRBV12-4 with TRBJ1-3; TRBD1 agrees at 7 bases. The V gene end was trimmed by 7 bases and the J gene end by 4 bases; junction bases not matched to a gene: 7. This CDR3 is 14 amino acids long. The CDR3, as DNA: TGTGCCAGCACCTGGACAGGTTCAGGAAACACCATATATCTT. Translation gives CASTWTGSGNTIYL.